This note documents a single TCR beta chain sequence. What it recognizes is unknown. This specimen belongs to a study of Ad26.COV2.S vaccination and SARS-CoV-2 variants. Background on the study: Ad26.COV2.S, an intramuscular injection, was given once or twice 56 days apart. General study results and limits: The analyses of TCR breadth and depth may have understated the size of total T cell responses.

This sample's treatment: about 20 received Ad26.COV2.S at low or high dose, single or two shots; 5 received placebo; per-sample allocation not given. All samples were drawn on day 63, counting from the first vaccine or placebo injection. Boston hosted the donor, who was an adult aged 18-55 years. SARS-CoV-2 spike from the Wuhan strain was encoded by the vaccine, an Ad26 vector. Using immunoSEQ multiplex PCR, the repertoire was profiled, and TCRdb retains in-frame clones only, with some absent. The table includes 350,000 to 400,000 clones, about 88% detected once. The CDR3 consists of 15 residues. CDR1 is LNHDA and CDR2 is SQIVND in the germline V gene (reference sequence). Trimming shortened V by 6 bases and J by 2 bases, and 17 bases separated the two germline ends.

The receptor's source is a person aged 18 to 59 who received the Ad26.COV2.S COVID-19 vaccine or a placebo. The sequenced sample was peripheral blood, obtained in a trial of Ad26.COV2.S vaccine versus placebo. The chain combines TRBV19 with TRBJ2-7, with D unresolved. The CDR3 protein is CASSRAFRTAYEQYF. The CDR3 DNA is TGTGCCAGTAGCCGCGCCTTCAGGACGGCCTACGAGCAGTACTTC.